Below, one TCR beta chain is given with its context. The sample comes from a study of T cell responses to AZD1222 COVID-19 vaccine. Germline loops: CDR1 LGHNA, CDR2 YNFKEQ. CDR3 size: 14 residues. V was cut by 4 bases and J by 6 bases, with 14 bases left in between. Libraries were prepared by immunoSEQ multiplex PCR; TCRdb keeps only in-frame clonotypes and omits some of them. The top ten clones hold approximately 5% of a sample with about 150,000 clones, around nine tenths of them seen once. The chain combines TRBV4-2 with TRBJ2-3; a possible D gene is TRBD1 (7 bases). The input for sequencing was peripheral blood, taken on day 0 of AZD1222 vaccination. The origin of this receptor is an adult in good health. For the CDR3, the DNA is TGTGCCAGCAGCCCGGTGGCAGGGGGGGATACGCAGTATTTT. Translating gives CASSPVAGGDTQYF.